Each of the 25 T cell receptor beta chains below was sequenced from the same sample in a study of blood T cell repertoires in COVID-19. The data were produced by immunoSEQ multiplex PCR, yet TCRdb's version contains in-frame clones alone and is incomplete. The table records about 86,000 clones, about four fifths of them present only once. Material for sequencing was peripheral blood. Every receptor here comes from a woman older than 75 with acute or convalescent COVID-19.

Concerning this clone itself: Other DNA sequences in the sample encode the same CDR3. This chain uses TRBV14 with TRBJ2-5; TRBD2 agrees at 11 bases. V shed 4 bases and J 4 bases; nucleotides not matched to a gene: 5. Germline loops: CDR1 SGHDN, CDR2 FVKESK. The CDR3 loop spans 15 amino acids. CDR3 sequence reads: CASSRGLAGGETQYF. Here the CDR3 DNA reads TGTGCCAGCAGCCGAGGGCTAGCGGGAGGAGAGACCCAGTACTTC.

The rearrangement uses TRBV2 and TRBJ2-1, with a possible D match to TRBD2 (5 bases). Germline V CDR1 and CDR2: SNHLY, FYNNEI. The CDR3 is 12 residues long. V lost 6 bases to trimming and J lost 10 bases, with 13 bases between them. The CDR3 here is CASRRAGREQFF. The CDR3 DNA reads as TGTGCCAGCAGGAGGGCCGGGCGAGAGCAGTTCTTC.

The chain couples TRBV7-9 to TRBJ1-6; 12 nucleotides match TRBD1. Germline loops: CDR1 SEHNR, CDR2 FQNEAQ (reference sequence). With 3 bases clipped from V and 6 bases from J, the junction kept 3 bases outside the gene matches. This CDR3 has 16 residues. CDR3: CASSLGQGASNSPLHF. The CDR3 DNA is TGTGCCAGCAGCTTGGGACAGGGGGCGTCTAATTCACCCCTCCACTTT.

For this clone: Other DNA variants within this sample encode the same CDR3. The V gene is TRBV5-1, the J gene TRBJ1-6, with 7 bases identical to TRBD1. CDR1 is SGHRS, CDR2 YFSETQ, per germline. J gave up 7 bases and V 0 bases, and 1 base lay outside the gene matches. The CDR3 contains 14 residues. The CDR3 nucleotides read TGCGCCAGCAGCTTGGGACAGGGAAATTCACCCCTCCACTTT. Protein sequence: CASSLGQGNSPLHF.

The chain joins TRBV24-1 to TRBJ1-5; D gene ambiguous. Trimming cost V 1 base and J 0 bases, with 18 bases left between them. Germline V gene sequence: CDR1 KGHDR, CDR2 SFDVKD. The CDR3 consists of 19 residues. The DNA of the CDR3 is TGTGCCACCAGTGATTTTTTGCTATTCACACCGGGTAGCAATCAGCCCCAGCATTTT. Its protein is CATSDFLLFTPGSNQPQHF.

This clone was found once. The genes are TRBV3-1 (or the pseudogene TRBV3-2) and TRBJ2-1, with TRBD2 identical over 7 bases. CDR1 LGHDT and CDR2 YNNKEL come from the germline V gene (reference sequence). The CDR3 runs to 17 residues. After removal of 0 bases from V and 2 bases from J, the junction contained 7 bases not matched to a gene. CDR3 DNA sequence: TGTGCCAGCAGCCAAGATCTTGGGCTAGCGGCCTACAATGAGCAGTTCTTC. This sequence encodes CASSQDLGLAAYNEQFF.

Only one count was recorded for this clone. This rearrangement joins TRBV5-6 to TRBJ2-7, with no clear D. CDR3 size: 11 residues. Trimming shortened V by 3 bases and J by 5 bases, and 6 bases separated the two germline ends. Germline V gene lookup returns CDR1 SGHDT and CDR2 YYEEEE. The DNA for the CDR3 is TGTGCCAGCAGCTATCTAGACGAGCAGTACTTC. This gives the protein CASSYLDEQYF.

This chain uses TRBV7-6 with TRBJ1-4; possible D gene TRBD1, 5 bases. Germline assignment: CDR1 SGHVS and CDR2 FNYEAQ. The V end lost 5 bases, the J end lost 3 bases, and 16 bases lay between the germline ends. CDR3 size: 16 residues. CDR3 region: CASSNPGGVSNEKLFF. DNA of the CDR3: TGTGCCAGCAGCAACCCTGGGGGGGTTTCTAATGAAAAACTGTTTTTT. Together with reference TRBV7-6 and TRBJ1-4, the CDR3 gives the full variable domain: GAGVSQSPRYKVTKRGQDVALRCDPISGHVSLYWYRQALGQGPEFLTYFNYEAQQDKSGLPNDRFSAERPEGSISTLTIQRTEQRDSAMYRCASSNPGGVSNEKLFFGSGTQLSVL.

The CDR3: CASSQELAGHTDTQYF. The CDR3 nucleotides read TGTGCCAGCAGCCAAGAATTAGCGGGGCACACAGATACGCAGTATTTT. V usage is TRBV14 and J usage is TRBJ2-3; 8 bases map to TRBD2. Germline CDR1 reads SGHDN; CDR2 reads FVKESK. Losses at the gene ends were 0 bases for V and 2 bases for J; bases not matched to a gene: 4. This CDR3 spans 16 amino acids.

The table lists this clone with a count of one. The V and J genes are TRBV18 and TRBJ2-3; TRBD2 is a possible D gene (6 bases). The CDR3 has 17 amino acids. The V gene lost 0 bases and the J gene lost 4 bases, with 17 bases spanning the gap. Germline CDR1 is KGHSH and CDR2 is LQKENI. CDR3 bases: TGTGCCAGCTCACCACCCCTCTCGGGGGTTAAGGCAGATACGCAGTATTTT. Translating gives CASSPPLSGVKADTQYF. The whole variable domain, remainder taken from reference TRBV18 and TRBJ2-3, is NAGVMQNPRHLVRRRGQEARLRCSPMKGHSHVYWYRQLPEEGLKFMVYLQKENIIDESGMPKERFSAEFPKEGPSILRIQQVVRGDSAAYFCASSPPLSGVKADTQYFGPGTRLTVL.

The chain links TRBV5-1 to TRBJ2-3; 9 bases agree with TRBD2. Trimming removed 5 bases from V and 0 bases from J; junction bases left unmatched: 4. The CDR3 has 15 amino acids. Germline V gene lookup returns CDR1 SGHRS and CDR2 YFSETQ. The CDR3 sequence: CASSLAGVSTDTQYF. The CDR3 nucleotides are TGCGCCAGCAGTTTAGCGGGGGTTAGCACAGATACGCAGTATTTT.

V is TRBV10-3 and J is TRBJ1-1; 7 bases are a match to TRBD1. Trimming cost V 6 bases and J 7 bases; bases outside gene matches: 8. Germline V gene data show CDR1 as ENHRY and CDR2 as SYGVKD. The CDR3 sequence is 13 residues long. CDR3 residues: CAISRTGQDEAFF. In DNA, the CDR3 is TGTGCCATCAGCCGAACCGGACAGGATGAAGCTTTCTTT.

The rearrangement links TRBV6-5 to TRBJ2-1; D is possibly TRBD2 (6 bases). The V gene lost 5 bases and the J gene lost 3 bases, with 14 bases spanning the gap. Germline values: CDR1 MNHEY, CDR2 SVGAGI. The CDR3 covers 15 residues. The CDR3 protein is CASSPGSIYYNEQFF. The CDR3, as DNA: TGTGCCAGCAGTCCCGGGAGTATTTACTACAATGAGCAGTTCTTC.

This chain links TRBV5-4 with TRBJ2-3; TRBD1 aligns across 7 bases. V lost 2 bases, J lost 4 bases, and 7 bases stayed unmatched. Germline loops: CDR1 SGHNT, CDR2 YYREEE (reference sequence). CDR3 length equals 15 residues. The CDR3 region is CASSFLPGGSDTQYF. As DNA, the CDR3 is TGTGCCAGCAGCTTCCTCCCAGGGGGTTCAGATACGCAGTATTTT.

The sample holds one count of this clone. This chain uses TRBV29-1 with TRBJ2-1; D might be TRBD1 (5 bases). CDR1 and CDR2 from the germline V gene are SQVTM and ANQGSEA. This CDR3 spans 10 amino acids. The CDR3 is CTIDSNEQFF. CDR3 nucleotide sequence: TGCACCATCGACAGTAATGAGCAGTTCTTC.

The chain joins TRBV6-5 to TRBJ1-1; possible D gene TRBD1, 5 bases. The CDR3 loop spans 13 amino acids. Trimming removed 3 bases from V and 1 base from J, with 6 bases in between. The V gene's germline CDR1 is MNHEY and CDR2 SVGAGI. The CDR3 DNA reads TGTGCCAGCAGTTATACAGGGAACACTGAAGCTTTCTTT. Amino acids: CASSYTGNTEAFF.

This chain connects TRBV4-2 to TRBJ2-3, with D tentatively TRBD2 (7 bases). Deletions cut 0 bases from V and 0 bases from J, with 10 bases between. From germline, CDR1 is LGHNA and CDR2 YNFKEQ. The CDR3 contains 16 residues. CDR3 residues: CASSQDGRGSTDTQYF. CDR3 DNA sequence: TGTGCCAGCAGCCAAGATGGGAGGGGGAGCACAGATACGCAGTATTTT.

The CDR3 protein is CASSQAPPGLTDTQYF. In DNA form, the CDR3 reads TGCGCCAGCAGCCAAGCCCCCCCGGGACTCACAGATACGCAGTATTTT. The chain has TRBV4-1 and TRBJ2-3; the D gene is possibly TRBD2 (6 bases). Germline CDR1 and CDR2: MGHRA and YSYEKL. V was shortened by 1 base and J by 2 bases, with 13 bases between the two germline ends. The CDR3 extends over 16 amino acids.

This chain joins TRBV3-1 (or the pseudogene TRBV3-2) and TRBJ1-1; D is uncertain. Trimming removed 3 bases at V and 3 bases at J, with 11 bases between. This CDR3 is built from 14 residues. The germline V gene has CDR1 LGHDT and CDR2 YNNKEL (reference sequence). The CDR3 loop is CASSHTLGDTEAFF. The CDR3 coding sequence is TGTGCCAGCAGCCACACCCTAGGCGACACTGAAGCTTTCTTT.

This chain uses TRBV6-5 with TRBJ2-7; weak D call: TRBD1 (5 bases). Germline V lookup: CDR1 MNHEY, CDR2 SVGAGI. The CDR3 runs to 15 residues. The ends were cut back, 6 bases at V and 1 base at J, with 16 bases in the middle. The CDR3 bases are TGTGCCAGCAGACCCGCAGGGTCAGCTTCCTACGAGCAGTACTTC. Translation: CASRPAGSASYEQYF.

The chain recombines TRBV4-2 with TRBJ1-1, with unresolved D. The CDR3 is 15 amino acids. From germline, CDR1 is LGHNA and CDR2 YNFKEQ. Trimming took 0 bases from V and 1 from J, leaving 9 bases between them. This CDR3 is CASSQENLQNTEAFF. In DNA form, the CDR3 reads TGTGCCAGCAGCCAAGAGAATTTACAGAACACTGAAGCTTTCTTT.

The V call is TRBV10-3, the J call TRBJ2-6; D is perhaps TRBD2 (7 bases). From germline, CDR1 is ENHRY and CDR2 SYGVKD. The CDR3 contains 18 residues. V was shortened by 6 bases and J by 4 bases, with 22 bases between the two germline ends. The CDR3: CAIRSEGGAASGANVLTF. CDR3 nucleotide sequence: TGTGCCATCAGGTCGGAAGGGGGGGCAGCGAGCGGGGCCAACGTCCTGACTTTC.

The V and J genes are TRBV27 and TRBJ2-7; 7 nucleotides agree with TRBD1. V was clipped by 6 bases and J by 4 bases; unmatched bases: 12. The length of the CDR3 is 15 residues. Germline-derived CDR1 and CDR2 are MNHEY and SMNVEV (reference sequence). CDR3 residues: CASREPGQRWYEQYF. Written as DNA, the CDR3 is TGTGCCAGCAGGGAACCGGGACAGAGATGGTACGAGCAGTACTTC.

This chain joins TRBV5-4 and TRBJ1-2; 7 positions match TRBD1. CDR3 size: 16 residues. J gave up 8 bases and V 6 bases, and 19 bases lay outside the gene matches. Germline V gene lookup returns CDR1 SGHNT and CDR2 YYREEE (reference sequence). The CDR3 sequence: CASTSMTTRGQGGYTF. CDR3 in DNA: TGTGCCAGCACCAGCATGACAACAAGGGGGCAGGGGGGCTACACCTTC.

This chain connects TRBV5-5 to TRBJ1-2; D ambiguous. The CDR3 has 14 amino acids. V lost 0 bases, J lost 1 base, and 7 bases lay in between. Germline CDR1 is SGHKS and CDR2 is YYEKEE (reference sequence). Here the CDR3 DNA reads TGTGCCAGCAGCTTGGCAGGATTTAACTATGGCTACACCTTC. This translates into CASSLAGFNYGYTF.